This T cell receptor (beta chain) is drawn from a study of shared clonotypes between healthy human individuals. Every contributor of samples was a Caucasian grown-up residing in Nashville, Tennessee. Of note for this clone: Its target is not known.

The assay ran at deep level. Measured with immunoSEQ multiplex PCR; TCRdb has only the in-frame clones, and not every one. Found here are about 2.5 million clones, about 90% of them singletons; the top ten hold 0.37%. This CDR3 region has 12 residues. V lost 8 bases to trimming and J lost 5 bases, with 12 bases between them. Germline CDR1 is MDHEN and CDR2 is SYDVKM. Findings of the study overall: A few donors had around 5.2% of their naive CD4 clonotypes in common.

The material sequenced was naive CD4+ T cells from PBMCs. Subset noted: CD45RA+ positively selected. The chain has TRBV28 and TRBJ1-1; D might be TRBD1 (5 bases). This receptor was taken from a man aged 18 to 35 in good health. Some clones in this sample may be carry-over from other donors' samples. CDR3 nucleotide sequence: TGTGCCAGCGTGGTGAGGGGTACTGAAGCTTTCTTT. This translates into CASVVRGTEAFF.